These 27 T cell receptor beta chains share one sample of origin, sequenced in a study of T cell responses to AZD1222 COVID-19 vaccine. Produced via immunoSEQ multiplex PCR; TCRdb's table is partial and in-frame only. The sample carries about 210,000 clones, roughly 94% recorded once. Sequencing was performed on peripheral blood, taken 28 days after the second dose of the MenACWY control vaccine. The source of these receptors is an adult who received the MenACWY meningococcal vaccine as a control.

V gene TRBV30 combines with J gene TRBJ1-1, with 7 nucleotides matching TRBD1. The germline V gene encodes CDR1 GTSNPN and CDR2 SVGIG (reference sequence). This CDR3 has 16 residues. With V trimmed by 5 bases and J by 0 bases, 12 bases remained unmatched. The CDR3 sequence is CAWVSTDRAMNTEAFF. CDR3 in DNA: TGTGCCTGGGTTTCGACTGACAGGGCCATGAACACTGAAGCTTTCTTT.

This clone was seen more than once but under ten times. This chain uses TRBV28 with TRBJ1-2, with TRBD1 matching over 7 bases. The CDR3 contains 15 residues. Per germline, CDR1 MDHEN and CDR2 SYDVKM. Trimming took 2 bases from V and 4 from J; bases not matched to a gene: 7. CDR3 sequence (DNA): TGTGCCAGCAGTTTAGGGGTGTCAGGGGGCTATGGCTACACCTTC. It yields the protein CASSLGVSGGYGYTF.

This chain uses TRBV6-5 with TRBJ1-2; tentative D call: TRBD1 (5 bases). The V gene lost 2 bases and the J gene lost 5 bases, with 12 bases spanning the gap. The CDR3 has 14 residues. Germline CDR1 MNHEY, CDR2 SVGAGI. CDR3 sequence: CASSYGPGSYGYTF. The CDR3 DNA reads TGTGCCAGCAGTTACGGTCCAGGGTCGTATGGCTACACCTTC.

This chain uses TRBV28 with TRBJ2-4; 8 bases align to TRBD1. CDR3 length: 15 residues. Germline values: CDR1 MDHEN, CDR2 SYDVKM. Trimming at V came to 3 bases and at J to 9 bases, leaving 10 bases not matched to a gene. The CDR3 here is CASSFDRGKEGIQYF. CDR3 sequence (DNA): TGTGCCAGCAGTTTTGACAGGGGAAAGGAGGGCATTCAGTACTTC.

V gene TRBV2 combines with J gene TRBJ2-6; D call uncertain. The CDR3 runs to 12 residues. Germline V gives CDR1 SNHLY, CDR2 FYNNEI. Between the trimmed V and J ends, which lost 10 bases and 4 bases, there was a span of 8 bases. CDR3 sequence: CATTLGANVLTF. Here the CDR3 DNA reads TGTGCCACCACTCTGGGGGCCAACGTCCTGACTTTC.

The chain is built from TRBV5-4 and TRBJ2-7; 13 nucleotides match TRBD2. This CDR3 spans 15 amino acids. With V trimmed by 5 bases and J by 4 bases, 6 bases remained unmatched. Germline V gene data show CDR1 as SGHNT and CDR2 as YYREEE (reference sequence). DNA of the CDR3: TGTGCCAGCAGTTACGGACTAGCGGGAGTTTACGAGCAGTACTTC. Protein sequence: CASSYGLAGVYEQYF. Combining the CDR3 with reference TRBV5-4 and TRBJ2-7 gives the whole variable domain ETGVTQSPTHLIKTRGQQVTLRCSSQSGHNTVSWYQQALGQGPQFIFQYYREEENGRGNFPPRFSGLQFPNYSSELNVNALELDDSALYLCASSYGLAGVYEQYFGPGTRLTVT.

This clone appeared a single time. DNA for the CDR3: TGTGCCAGCAGCCAAGATGTTACAGCCCTGGGAACTGAAGCTTTCTTT. It translates to CASSQDVTALGTEAFF. The chain links TRBV14 to TRBJ1-1, with unresolved D. The germline V gene encodes CDR1 SGHDN and CDR2 FVKESK. The CDR3 covers 16 residues. V was clipped by 0 bases and J by 5 bases, with 16 bases between them.

The rearrangement joins TRBV11-2 to TRBJ2-1; 10 nucleotides align to TRBD2. CDR1 is SGHAT, CDR2 FQNNGV, per germline. Unmatched junction bases numbered 11, after V lost 1 base and J lost 5 bases. The CDR3 sequence is 18 residues long. The CDR3 sequence is CASSLVLISGRSDNEQFF. In DNA, the CDR3 is TGTGCCAGCAGCTTAGTGTTGATTAGCGGGAGGTCCGACAATGAGCAGTTCTTC.

This clone was seen just once. V is TRBV13 and J is TRBJ2-7; 9 bases match TRBD1. CDR3 size: 14 residues. V shed 5 bases, J shed 3 bases, and the junction held 5 bases outside the gene matches. Germline V lookup: CDR1 PRHDT, CDR2 FYEKMQ (reference sequence). CDR3 in amino acids: CASSPRDRVYEQYF. The CDR3 DNA reads TGTGCCAGCAGCCCCAGGGACAGGGTCTACGAGCAGTACTTC. The full variable domain, completed using reference TRBV13 and TRBJ2-7, is AAGVIQSPRHLIKEKRETATLKCYPIPRHDTVYWYQQGPGQDPQFLISFYEKMQSDKGSIPDRFSAQQFSDYHSELNMSSLELGDSALYFCASSPRDRVYEQYFGPGTRLTVT.

CDR3 in amino acids: CASSYSWEGMNTEAFF. The CDR3 region has the DNA TGTGCCAGCAGTTACTCGTGGGAGGGGATGAACACTGAAGCTTTCTTT. The chain recombines TRBV6-5 with TRBJ1-1; the D gene is possibly TRBD1 (5 bases). V dropped 0 bases and J dropped 0 bases, with 11 bases sitting between them. Germline CDR1 reads MNHEY; CDR2 reads SVGAGI. The CDR3 sequence is 16 residues long.

V is TRBV6-2 or TRBV6-3 and J is TRBJ2-5; D might be TRBD1 (6 bases). Germline CDR1 MNHEY, CDR2 SVGEGT. The CDR3 spans 14 residues. V was pared by 2 bases and J by 5 bases, with 12 bases between. CDR3 in DNA: TGTGCCAGCAGTTACGATCAGGGGTCGGAGACCCAGTACTTC. This codes for CASSYDQGSETQYF.

This chain uses TRBV7-2 with TRBJ2-6, with TRBD1 as a possible D gene (5 bases). The length of the CDR3 is 16 residues. Trimming took off 6 bases at V and 0 bases at J, with 12 bases between the two ends. Germline values: CDR1 SGHTA, CDR2 FQGNSA. CDR3 loop: CASSLRQHSGANVLTF. The DNA for the CDR3 is TGTGCCAGCAGTCTGCGACAGCACTCTGGGGCCAACGTCCTGACTTTC. Combining the CDR3 with reference TRBV7-2 and TRBJ2-6 gives the whole variable domain GAGVSQSPSNKVTEKGKDVELRCDPISGHTALYWYRQSLGQGLEFLIYFQGNSAPDKSGLPSDRFSAERTGGSVSTLTIQRTQQEDSAVYLCASSLRQHSGANVLTFGAGSRLTVL.

The chain uses TRBV6-5 and TRBJ2-2; TRBD1 matches at 8 bases. Germline CDR1 is MNHEY and CDR2 is SVGAGI. V was clipped by 7 bases and J by 7 bases; unmatched bases: 5. The CDR3 spans 13 residues. The CDR3 nucleotides read TGTGCCAGCACCCAGGGGGCAGGCGGGGAGCTGTTTTTT. The encoded protein is CASTQGAGGELFF.

The chain is built from TRBV9 and TRBJ2-2; D assignment may be TRBD1 or TRBD2 (5 bases each). Germline CDR1 and CDR2: SGDLS and YYNGEE. Trimming removed 7 bases from V and 13 bases from J, with 17 bases in between. The length of the CDR3 is 12 residues. The CDR3 loop is CASQGGREGLFF. The CDR3 region has the DNA TGTGCCAGCCAGGGCGGTCGCGAGGGGCTGTTTTTT.

The CDR3 loop is CASSLGVVNEQFF. The CDR3 DNA sequence: TGTGCCAGCAGCTTAGGGGTAGTCAATGAGCAGTTCTTC. The chain couples TRBV7-8 to TRBJ2-1; D unresolved. Germline values: CDR1 SGHVS, CDR2 FQNEAQ. The CDR3 totals 13 residues. The ends were cut back, 1 base at V and 6 bases at J, with 7 bases in the middle. The entire variable domain, with the rest obtained from reference TRBV7-8 and TRBJ2-1, is as follows: GAGVSQSPRYKVAKRGQDVALRCDPISGHVSLFWYQQALGQGPEFLTYFQNEAQLDKSGLPSDRFFAERPEGSVSTLKIQRTQQEDSAVYLCASSLGVVNEQFFGPGTRLTVL.

The chain has TRBV29-1 and TRBJ2-5; TRBD2 matches at 12 bases. From germline, CDR1 is SQVTM and CDR2 ANQGSEA. V shed 6 bases and J 5 bases; nucleotides not matched to a gene: 7. The CDR3 is 14 amino acids. In DNA form, the CDR3 reads TGCAGCGTAGTCGGACTAGCGGGGTACGAGACCCAGTACTTC. Encoded protein: CSVVGLAGYETQYF.

The V and J genes are TRBV2 and TRBJ1-1, with a possible D match to TRBD1 (6 bases). V gave up 7 bases and J gave up 1 base, with 13 bases separating them. Per germline, CDR1 SNHLY and CDR2 FYNNEI. This CDR3 comprises 14 residues. CDR3 nucleotide sequence: TGTGCCAGCAATACCCGGACAGAGAACACTGAAGCTTTCTTT. Protein sequence: CASNTRTENTEAFF. The full variable domain, in which reference TRBV2 and TRBJ1-1 provide the parts outside the CDR3, is EPEVTQTPSHQVTQMGQEVILRCVPISNHLYFYWYRQILGQKVEFLVSFYNNEISEKSEIFDDQFSVERPDGSNFTLKIRSTKLEDSAMYFCASNTRTENTEAFFGQGTRLTVV.

This clone was seen a single time. This chain joins TRBV19 and TRBJ1-5, with D tentatively TRBD1 (5 bases). CDR3 length equals 15 residues. Germline CDR1 LNHDA, CDR2 SQIVND (reference sequence). V lost 2 bases and J lost 3, with 11 bases in between. CDR3 loop: CASSISEGINQPQHF. In DNA form, the CDR3 reads TGTGCCAGTAGTATATCAGAGGGGATCAATCAGCCCCAGCATTTT.

The CDR3 is CASTNPGGSEAFF. The CDR3, as DNA: TGTGCCAGCACCAACCCAGGGGGGTCTGAAGCTTTCTTT. The chain has TRBV6-5 and TRBJ1-1; 7 bases agree with TRBD1. This CDR3 has 13 amino acids. Unmatched junction bases numbered 8, after V lost 7 bases and J lost 6 bases. Germline assignment: CDR1 MNHEY and CDR2 SVGAGI.

V usage is TRBV3-1 (or the pseudogene TRBV3-2) and J usage is TRBJ2-5, with a possible D match to TRBD1 (5 bases). The germline V and J ends were trimmed by 1 base and 4 bases, with 10 bases remaining between them. The CDR3 contains 14 residues. Germline V CDR1 and CDR2: LGHDT, YNNKEL (reference sequence). The CDR3 nucleotides are TGTGCCAGCAGCCAAGCCAGGGTCCGAGAGACCCAGTACTTC. It codes for CASSQARVRETQYF.

This clone is a singleton in its sample. V is TRBV27 and J is TRBJ2-1; maybe TRBD2 (5 bases). Germline assignment: CDR1 MNHEY and CDR2 SMNVEV (reference sequence). The ends were cut back, 5 bases at V and 0 bases at J, with 14 bases in the middle. The CDR3 contains 16 residues. CDR3 amino acids: CASSRTGYSSYNEQFF. Written as DNA, the CDR3 is TGTGCCAGCAGTCGGACTGGATACAGCTCCTACAATGAGCAGTTCTTC.

The chain links TRBV28 to TRBJ1-5, with 10 bases matching TRBD1. Germline values: CDR1 MDHEN, CDR2 SYDVKM. The junction had 7 bases not matched to a gene; V was cut back by 1 base and J by 1 base. This CDR3 contains 18 residues. As DNA, the CDR3 is TGTGCCAGCAGTTTATTAGGGACAGGGGTTTCGAGCAATCAGCCCCAGCATTTT. The encoded protein is CASSLLGTGVSSNQPQHF.

The V gene is TRBV19, the J gene TRBJ1-6; D unresolved. Trimming pared 1 base from V and 3 bases from J, leaving 7 bases between. There are 15 residues in the CDR3. CDR1 is LNHDA, CDR2 SQIVND, per germline (reference sequence). CDR3 residues: CASSIADVYNSPLHF. CDR3 in DNA: TGTGCCAGTAGTATAGCCGACGTCTATAATTCACCCCTCCACTTT.

CDR3 protein: CASSVNVGQSGEQFF. In DNA, the CDR3 is TGTGCCAGCAGCGTAAACGTGGGTCAAAGCGGGGAGCAGTTCTTC. The J gene is TRBJ2-1, the V gene TRBV9; tentative D call: TRBD2 (6 bases). The CDR3 is 15 residues long. With 1 base removed from V and 10 bases from J, the gap between germline ends came to 18 bases. Germline loops: CDR1 SGDLS, CDR2 YYNGEE.

This chain joins TRBV15 and TRBJ2-3, with D maybe TRBD1 (5 bases). The CDR3 is made up of 15 amino acids. CDR1 is LNHNV and CDR2 is YYDKDF in the germline V gene (reference sequence). Trimming cost V 0 bases and J 6 bases, with 13 bases left between them. CDR3 nucleotides: TGTGCCACCAGCAGAGAGGGGCCTGGGATGGATACGCAGTATTTT. Its protein is CATSREGPGMDTQYF.

The rearrangement joins TRBV6-1 to TRBJ2-5, with D possibly being TRBD2 (6 bases). The V gene's germline CDR1 is MNHNS and CDR2 SASEGT. This CDR3 comprises 14 residues. Trimming left V 3 bases short and J 7 bases short, with 15 bases between. The CDR3 DNA is TGTGCCAGCAGTGAGTCTAGCGAGGCAGGGACCCAGTACTTC. It encodes CASSESSEAGTQYF.

As DNA, the CDR3 is TGTGCCAGCAGTGAACTGGGGAGGGCCGTTACAGAGACCCAGTACTTC. This codes for CASSELGRAVTETQYF. This chain connects TRBV2 to TRBJ2-5; TRBD2 matches 7 bases. CDR3 length: 16 residues. The germline gives CDR1 SNHLY, CDR2 FYNNEI. V shed 2 bases and J 4 bases; nucleotides not matched to a gene: 10.